A single sample gave rise to the 18 T cell receptor beta chains below, sequenced in a study of blood T cell repertoires in COVID-19. Data came from immunoSEQ multiplex PCR; TCRdb stores just in-frame clones and leaves some out. The sample holds nearly 70,000 clones; 70% to 90% are singletons and the top ten take around 3.7%. The sample comprised peripheral blood. Receptors originate from a woman aged 45 to 65 with COVID-19, enrolled during active disease.

The V gene is TRBV7-2, the J gene TRBJ2-1; 10 nucleotides match TRBD1. CDR1 and CDR2 from the germline V gene are SGHTA and FQGNSA. Trimming at V came to 2 bases and at J to 6 bases, leaving 4 bases not matched to a gene. This CDR3 is built from 15 residues. The CDR3 DNA follows: TGTGCCAGCAGCTTAAGGACAGGGGGTTTCAATGAGCAGTTCTTC. Its protein is CASSLRTGGFNEQFF.

This clone showed up just a few times. V and J are TRBV18 and TRBJ1-2; the match to TRBD1 covers 9 bases. The germline V gene has CDR1 KGHSH and CDR2 LQKENI. The J segment lost 5 bases and the V segment lost 3 bases, leaving 7 bases of the junction unmatched. The CDR3 is 15 residues long. CDR3 sequence: CASSPDRGVFYGYTF. DNA of the CDR3: TGTGCCAGCTCACCGGACAGGGGAGTTTTTTATGGCTACACCTTC.

The DNA for the CDR3 is TGTGCCTGGAGGGCACAGGGTCAGCCCCAGCATTTT. This codes for CAWRAQGQPQHF. The chain combines TRBV30 with TRBJ1-5; perhaps TRBD1 as D (6 bases). In germline, CDR1 is GTSNPN, CDR2 SVGIG (reference sequence). The length of the CDR3 is 12 residues. V gave up 3 bases and J gave up 6 bases, with 9 bases separating them.

V gene TRBV2 combines with J gene TRBJ2-7, with a possible D match to TRBD1 (7 bases). Germline CDR1 SNHLY, CDR2 FYNNEI. The CDR3 runs to 17 residues. Deletions cut 2 bases from V and 1 base from J, with 18 bases between. The DNA for the CDR3 is TGTGCCAGCAGTGAATCCCGTTGGGGGGACAGTTCCTACGAGCAGTACTTC. This encodes CASSESRWGDSSYEQYF. Combining the CDR3 with reference TRBV2 and TRBJ2-7 gives the whole variable domain EPEVTQTPSHQVTQMGQEVILRCVPISNHLYFYWYRQILGQKVEFLVSFYNNEISEKSEIFDDQFSVERPDGSNFTLKIRSTKLEDSAMYFCASSESRWGDSSYEQYFGPGTRLTVT.

CDR3 nucleotides: TGTGCCAGCAGCCCCCCCGGAAGGGGCACCGGGGAGCTGTTTTTT. Its translation is CASSPPGRGTGELFF. The chain uses TRBV28 and TRBJ2-2; D perhaps matches TRBD1 (5 bases). Germline CDR1 MDHEN, CDR2 SYDVKM. Trimming cost V 6 bases and J 4 bases, with 15 bases left between them. The CDR3 consists of 15 residues.

The chain is built from TRBV5-8 and TRBJ1-2; a possible D gene is TRBD1 (6 bases). V was cut by 4 bases and J by 4 bases, with 8 bases left in between. Germline CDR1 reads SGHTS; CDR2 reads YDEGEE. This CDR3 is 12 amino acids long. The DNA of the CDR3 is TGTGCCAGCAGCCCGGACAGCTATGGCTACACCTTC. It translates to CASSPDSYGYTF.

This sequence joins TRBV12-3 or TRBV12-4 and TRBJ2-5; D remains unclear. The CDR3 totals 12 residues. V gave up 4 bases and J gave up 4 bases, with 7 bases separating them. The CDR3 reads CASSSPGETQYF. The CDR3 DNA reads TGTGCCAGCAGTTCTCCGGGAGAGACCCAGTACTTC.

The chain couples TRBV7-9 to TRBJ2-5; 7 bases align to TRBD1. The V and J ends lost 0 bases and 12 bases, in that order; junction bases with no gene match: 7. The length of the CDR3 is 13 residues. Germline CDR1 reads SEHNR; CDR2 reads FQNEAQ (reference sequence). This CDR3 is CASSLASRGSEYF. The CDR3 nucleotides are TGTGCCAGCAGCTTAGCTTCCAGGGGGAGTGAGTACTTC.

The rearrangement links TRBV5-4 to TRBJ2-5; 8 bases map to TRBD1. This CDR3 has 14 amino acids. The V gene's germline CDR1 is SGHNT and CDR2 YYREEE (reference sequence). Losses at the gene ends were 5 bases for V and 5 bases for J; bases not matched to a gene: 8. For the CDR3, the DNA is TGTGCCAGCAGTCATGACAGGGGCCGGGAGACCCAGTACTTC. Residues: CASSHDRGRETQYF. Variable domain in full (rest from reference TRBV5-4 and TRBJ2-5): ETGVTQSPTHLIKTRGQQVTLRCSSQSGHNTVSWYQQALGQGPQFIFQYYREEENGRGNFPPRFSGLQFPNYSSELNVNALELDDSALYLCASSHDRGRETQYFGPGTRLLVL.

J is TRBJ2-1 and V is TRBV7-8; no clear D. Trimming stripped 5 bases from V and 5 bases from J, with 7 bases between. Looked up from germline, CDR1 is SGHVS and CDR2 is FQNEAQ. The CDR3 sequence is 12 residues long. CDR3 region: CASSRTNNEQFF. In nucleotides, the CDR3 is TGTGCCAGCAGCCGTACAAACAATGAGCAGTTCTTC.

This chain connects TRBV9 to TRBJ1-6; D gene unclear. This CDR3 has 15 residues. Per the germline V gene, CDR1 is SGDLS and CDR2 is YYNGEE. Trimming left V 4 bases short and J 9 bases short, with 17 bases between. The CDR3 nucleotides are TGTGCCAGCAGCTCTCCTCCGGGTTTGAGTTCACCCCTCCACTTT. It yields the protein CASSSPPGLSSPLHF.

V usage is TRBV29-1 and J usage is TRBJ2-5; a weak D match, TRBD2 (5 bases). V lost 6 bases to trimming and J lost 5 bases, with 16 bases between them. CDR3 size: 13 residues. Germline V CDR1 and CDR2: SQVTM, ANQGSEA. CDR3 sequence reads: CSVRSGFLETQYF. Here the CDR3 DNA reads TGCAGCGTGCGGAGCGGATTCTTGGAGACCCAGTACTTC. The complete variable domain, with remaining parts taken from reference TRBV29-1 and TRBJ2-5, reads SAVISQKPSRDICQRGTSLTIQCQVDSQVTMMFWYRQQPGQSLTLIATANQGSEATYESGFVIDKFPISRPNLTFSTLTVSNMSPEDSSIYLCSVRSGFLETQYFGPGTRLLVL.

The chain recombines TRBV5-4 with TRBJ1-4; 7 bases fit TRBD1. Per the germline V gene, CDR1 is SGHNT and CDR2 is YYREEE (reference sequence). This CDR3 has 14 amino acids. Trimming at V came to 4 bases and at J to 1 base, leaving 1 base not matched to a gene. The CDR3 sequence is CASSPGGTNEKLFF. CDR3 DNA sequence: TGTGCCAGCAGCCCAGGGGGAACTAATGAAAAACTGTTTTTT.

The chain carries TRBV6-2 or TRBV6-3 and TRBJ2-1; 9 nucleotides line up with TRBD2. J gave up 1 base and V 2 bases, and 12 bases lay outside the gene matches. This CDR3 comprises 19 residues. Germline V gene sequence: CDR1 MNHEY, CDR2 SVGEGT. Written as DNA, the CDR3 is TGTGCCAGCAGTTACAGAGGCGGGAGGGCCATTAAGTCCTACAATGAGCAGTTCTTC. This codes for CASSYRGGRAIKSYNEQFF.

V usage is TRBV12-3 or TRBV12-4 and J usage is TRBJ2-1; D is possibly TRBD2 (6 bases). Between the trimmed V and J ends, which lost 6 bases and 9 bases, there was a span of 12 bases. The length of the CDR3 is 12 residues. The CDR3 protein is CASRDGSGEQFF. The CDR3 region has the DNA TGTGCCAGCAGGGACGGGAGTGGTGAGCAGTTCTTC.

The chain carries TRBV11-1 and TRBJ1-2; D perhaps matches TRBD1 (5 bases). CDR3 size: 12 residues. V shed 4 bases and J shed 12 bases, with 15 bases lying between them. Germline-derived CDR1 and CDR2 are SGHAT and FQDESV (reference sequence). The CDR3 here is CASSSTWRDHTF. Here the CDR3 DNA reads TGTGCCAGCAGCTCCACCTGGAGGGACCACACCTTC.

The chain couples TRBV7-6 to TRBJ2-3, with TRBD1 identical over 10 bases. Germline assignment: CDR1 SGHVS and CDR2 FNYEAQ. The CDR3 loop spans 16 amino acids. J gave up 2 bases and V 2 bases, and 4 bases lay outside the gene matches. The CDR3 DNA follows: TGTGCCAGCAGCTTATTGGGACAGGGGTTCACAGATACGCAGTATTTT. As protein: CASSLLGQGFTDTQYF.

V and J are TRBV6-1 and TRBJ1-2, with a tentative D call TRBD1 (5 bases). Looked up from germline, CDR1 is MNHNS and CDR2 is SASEGT. V was trimmed by 0 bases and J by 4 bases, leaving 15 bases between them. This CDR3 has 16 amino acids. The CDR3, as DNA: TGTGCCAGCAGTGAAGCCCACACAGGACGGTTCTATGGCTACACCTTC. Translation gives CASSEAHTGRFYGYTF.